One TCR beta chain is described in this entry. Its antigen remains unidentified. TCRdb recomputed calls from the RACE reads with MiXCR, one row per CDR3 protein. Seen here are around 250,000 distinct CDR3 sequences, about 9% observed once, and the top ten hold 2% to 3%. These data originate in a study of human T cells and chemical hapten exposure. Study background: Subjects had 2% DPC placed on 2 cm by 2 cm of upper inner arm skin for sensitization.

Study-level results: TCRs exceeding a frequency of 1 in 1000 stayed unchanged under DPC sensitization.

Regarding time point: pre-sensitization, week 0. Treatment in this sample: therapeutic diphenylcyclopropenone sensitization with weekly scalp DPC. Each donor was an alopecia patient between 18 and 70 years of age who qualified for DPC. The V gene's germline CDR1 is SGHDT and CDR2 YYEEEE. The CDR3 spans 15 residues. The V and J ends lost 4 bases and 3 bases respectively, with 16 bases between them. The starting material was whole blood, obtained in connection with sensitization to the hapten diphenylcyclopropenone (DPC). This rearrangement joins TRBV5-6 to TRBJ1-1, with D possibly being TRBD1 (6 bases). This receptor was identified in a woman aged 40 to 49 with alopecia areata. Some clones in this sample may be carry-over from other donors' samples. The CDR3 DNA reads TGTGCCAGCAGCCCCGGGGGGCAGGGGTACACTGAAGCTTTCTTT. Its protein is CASSPGGQGYTEAFF. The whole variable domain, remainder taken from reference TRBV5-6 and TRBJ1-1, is DAGVTQSPTHLIKTRGQQVTLRCSPKSGHDTVSWYQQALGQGPQFIFQYYEEEERQRGNFPDRFSGHQFPNYSSELNVNALLLGDSALYLCASSPGGQGYTEAFFGQGTRLTVV.